The 32 T cell receptor beta chains presented below share a single source sample, sequenced in a study of T cell responses to AZD1222 COVID-19 vaccine. This table comes from immunoSEQ multiplex PCR, and its TCRdb copy is limited to in-frame clones, with some not included. The table shows 150,000 to 200,000 clones, with around 94% occurring only once. The specimen was peripheral blood, collected on day 0 of AZD1222 vaccination. These receptor sequences come from an adult in good health.

The chain employs TRBV30 and TRBJ2-4; no clear D gene. Trimming pared 0 bases from V and 8 bases from J, leaving 17 bases between. The CDR3 extends over 15 amino acids. Germline V CDR1 and CDR2: GTSNPN, SVGIG (reference sequence). The DNA of the CDR3 is TGTGCCTGGAGTGTACCTATGAACTTGAAACACATTCAGTACTTC. Its protein is CAWSVPMNLKHIQYF.

The rearrangement joins TRBV10-3 to TRBJ2-1, with 7 bases identical to TRBD2. Trimming at V came to 10 bases and at J to 0 bases, leaving 9 bases not matched to a gene. The V gene's germline CDR1 is ENHRY and CDR2 SYGVKD. The CDR3 totals 15 residues. The CDR3 DNA reads TGTGCCACGACCTCAGCGGGAATCTCCTACAATGAGCAGTTCTTC. Translated: CATTSAGISYNEQFF.

J is TRBJ1-5 and V is TRBV4-1; perhaps TRBD1 as D (5 bases). This CDR3 comprises 16 residues. Germline V gene lookup returns CDR1 MGHRA and CDR2 YSYEKL. Trimming took off 4 bases at V and 5 bases at J, with 18 bases between the two ends. CDR3 DNA: TGCGCCAGCAGCCGCGGATGGGGGGGAGGAGATCAGCCCCAGCATTTT. Translation: CASSRGWGGGDQPQHF.

The chain uses TRBV27 and TRBJ1-5; D is perhaps TRBD1 (5 bases). V was clipped by 5 bases and J by 2 bases, with 19 bases between them. The CDR3 length is 17 residues. Germline CDR1 MNHEY, CDR2 SMNVEV (reference sequence). The CDR3: CASSSFKGARGNQPQHF. CDR3 coding DNA: TGTGCCAGCAGTAGTTTCAAAGGGGCCAGGGGCAATCAGCCCCAGCATTTT.

J is TRBJ2-2 and V is TRBV5-1; no definite D call. V was pared by 0 bases and J by 7 bases, with 13 bases between. From germline, CDR1 is SGHRS and CDR2 YFSETQ. CDR3 length: 15 residues. For the CDR3, the DNA is TGCGCCAGCAGCTTGGCGGCCGGGCAGCGCGGGGAGCTGTTTTTT. It codes for CASSLAAGQRGELFF.

This chain uses TRBV4-1 with TRBJ1-4, with TRBD1 identical over 7 bases. Germline V gene lookup returns CDR1 MGHRA and CDR2 YSYEKL. Trimming at V came to 2 bases and at J to 0 bases, leaving 6 bases not matched to a gene. The CDR3 runs to 17 residues. The CDR3 sequence is CASSQPAGQTTNEKLFF. CDR3 nucleotides: TGCGCCAGCAGCCAACCAGCGGGACAGACAACTAATGAAAAACTGTTTTTT.

This clone showed up just once. The V and J genes are TRBV30 and TRBJ1-3; D is unresolved. Per the germline V gene, CDR1 is GTSNPN and CDR2 is SVGIG (reference sequence). Trimming took off 0 bases at V and 0 bases at J, with 12 bases between the two ends. The CDR3 length is 16 residues. The CDR3 nucleotides are TGTGCCTGGAGTGTAGGCCTGACGAGCTCTGGAAACACCATATATTTT. It codes for CAWSVGLTSSGNTIYF.

The chain couples TRBV19 to TRBJ1-1; TRBD1 matches 9 bases. The CDR3 is 15 amino acids. The germline CDR1 and CDR2 sequences are LNHDA and SQIVND (reference sequence). V was clipped by 1 base and J by 5 bases; unmatched bases: 5. The CDR3 protein is CASSIGDRVGTEAFF. CDR3 coding DNA: TGTGCCAGTAGTATAGGGGACAGGGTTGGAACTGAAGCTTTCTTT.

As to this clone: Other nucleotide sequences from this sample produce the same CDR3. The J gene is TRBJ1-5, the V gene TRBV30, with unresolved D. The germline V and J ends were trimmed by 0 bases and 4 bases, with 7 bases remaining between them. This CDR3 is built from 13 residues. CDR1 is GTSNPN, CDR2 SVGIG, per germline (reference sequence). This CDR3 is CAWSVRGNQPQHF. The CDR3 DNA follows: TGTGCCTGGAGTGTACGGGGTAATCAGCCCCAGCATTTT.

The chain is built from TRBV25-1 and TRBJ1-6, with D possibly TRBD1 on 5 matching bases. Per the germline V gene, CDR1 is MGHDK and CDR2 is SYGVNS. This CDR3 has 18 amino acids. The V end lost 2 bases, the J end lost 0 bases, and 14 bases lay between the germline ends. CDR3: CASSEHPAGSSYNSPLHF. CDR3 DNA: TGTGCCAGCAGTGAACATCCGGCAGGGAGCTCCTATAATTCACCCCTCCACTTT.

V and J are TRBV6-1 and TRBJ1-5, with D perhaps TRBD1 (6 bases). Germline V gene sequence: CDR1 MNHNS, CDR2 SASEGT. The V end was cut by 3 bases, the J end by 7 bases, with 16 bases between. The CDR3 consists of 15 residues. The CDR3, as DNA: TGTGCCAGCAGTGAGGTGACAGGTCCTGGGCAGCCCCAGCATTTT. This gives the protein CASSEVTGPGQPQHF.

The V call is TRBV2, the J call TRBJ1-1; 7 nucleotides align to TRBD1. CDR3 length: 15 amino acids. J lost 2 bases, V lost 7 bases, and 10 bases had no gene match. Germline V gene lookup returns CDR1 SNHLY and CDR2 FYNNEI. The CDR3 region is CASKQGFGGNTEAFF. The CDR3 coding sequence is TGTGCCAGCAAACAGGGGTTTGGGGGAAACACTGAAGCTTTCTTT.

The J gene is TRBJ2-7, the V gene TRBV7-9; maybe TRBD2 (6 bases). CDR1 is SEHNR, CDR2 FQNEAQ, per germline (reference sequence). The germline V and J ends were trimmed by 5 bases and 6 bases, with 17 bases remaining between them. The CDR3 has 14 residues. The CDR3 is CASSTGVGGLEQYF. Here the CDR3 DNA reads TGTGCCAGCAGCACCGGAGTGGGGGGTCTCGAGCAGTACTTC.

This rearrangement joins TRBV29-1 to TRBJ1-4; 11 bases are shared with TRBD1. Germline V gene sequence: CDR1 SQVTM, CDR2 ANQGSEA. The CDR3 runs 15 residues. Trimming at V came to 5 bases and at J to 7 bases, leaving 9 bases not matched to a gene. CDR3 in DNA: TGCAGCGTTACTCCCGGGACAGGGGGAGGTGAAAAACTGTTTTTT. Translation gives CSVTPGTGGGEKLFF. Drawing the rest from reference TRBV29-1 and TRBJ1-4, the complete variable domain is SAVISQKPSRDICQRGTSLTIQCQVDSQVTMMFWYRQQPGQSLTLIATANQGSEATYESGFVIDKFPISRPNLTFSTLTVSNMSPEDSSIYLCSVTPGTGGGEKLFFGSGTQLSVL.

Here the CDR3 DNA reads TGTGCCAGCTCACCACTTGACAGCAGAGGCTATGGCTACACCTTC. Residues: CASSPLDSRGYGYTF. The J gene is TRBJ1-2, the V gene TRBV18; a possible D gene is TRBD1 (5 bases). V lost 1 base and J lost 4, with 13 bases in between. This CDR3 is 15 amino acids long. Germline CDR1 reads KGHSH; CDR2 reads LQKENI.

The chain recombines TRBV9 with TRBJ2-1, with no clear D. The CDR3 loop spans 14 amino acids. Germline CDR1 is SGDLS and CDR2 is YYNGEE. Deletions cut 0 bases from V and 9 bases from J, with 13 bases between. The CDR3: CASSVDISLGEQFF. The CDR3 DNA is TGTGCCAGCAGCGTAGATATTTCGCTGGGTGAGCAGTTCTTC.

The chain employs TRBV6-5 and TRBJ1-4, with a possible D match to TRBD1 (5 bases). The CDR3 totals 13 residues. Germline V lookup: CDR1 MNHEY, CDR2 SVGAGI. Trimming removed 6 bases at V and 3 bases at J, with 8 bases between. The CDR3 nucleotides read TGTGCCAGCAGGTGGGGGGCTAATGAAAAACTGTTTTTT. Translated: CASRWGANEKLFF.

To note about this clone: The same CDR3 arises from other DNA sequences in this sample as well. J is TRBJ2-5 and V is TRBV5-1; D gene uncertain. This CDR3 region has 11 residues. Germline V gene lookup returns CDR1 SGHRS and CDR2 YFSETQ. Trimming shortened V by 0 bases and J by 5 bases, and 2 bases separated the two germline ends. CDR3 amino acids: CASSLEETQYF. The CDR3 DNA sequence: TGCGCCAGCAGCTTGGAGGAGACCCAGTACTTC.

The chain combines TRBV19 with TRBJ1-4; no firm D call. CDR3 size: 14 residues. The V gene lost 5 bases and the J gene lost 8 bases, with 15 bases spanning the gap. In germline, CDR1 is LNHDA, CDR2 SQIVND (reference sequence). CDR3 sequence (DNA): TGTGCCAGTAGTCGGGTCGTCTACGGCGAAAAACTGTTTTTT. Its protein product is CASSRVVYGEKLFF.

The chain joins TRBV30 to TRBJ1-4; D is undetermined. CDR1 and CDR2 from the germline V gene are GTSNPN and SVGIG (reference sequence). CDR3 length: 16 amino acids. Deletions cut 2 bases from V and 3 bases from J, with 16 bases between. CDR3 loop: CAWSRGGRAANEKLFF. The DNA for the CDR3 is TGTGCCTGGAGTAGAGGAGGAAGGGCGGCTAATGAAAAACTGTTTTTT.

Regarding this clone: This specimen includes other DNA sequences encoding the same CDR3. The chain recombines TRBV12-3 or TRBV12-4 with TRBJ2-1, with D unclear. The CDR3 contains 12 residues. Trimming left V 1 base short and J 4 bases short, with 2 bases between. The chain's CDR3 is CASSLGYNEQFF. The CDR3 DNA reads as TGTGCCAGCAGTTTAGGATACAATGAGCAGTTCTTC.

J is TRBJ1-1 and V is TRBV29-1; the D is unclear. Trimming cost V 8 bases and J 1 base, with 11 bases left between them. This CDR3 is built from 12 residues. Germline assignment: CDR1 SQVTM and CDR2 ANQGSEA. The CDR3: CSSYSGNTEAFF. CDR3 nucleotides: TGCAGCTCGTACAGCGGGAACACTGAAGCTTTCTTT.

This sequence joins TRBV19 and TRBJ2-1; D uncertain. Germline lookup yields CDR1 LNHDA and CDR2 SQIVND (reference sequence). The ends were cut back, 3 bases at V and 6 bases at J, with 3 bases in the middle. The CDR3 spans 11 residues. CDR3 in amino acids: CASSMGNEQFF. For the CDR3, the DNA is TGTGCCAGTAGTATGGGCAATGAGCAGTTCTTC.

The rearrangement uses TRBV2 and TRBJ1-6; D is possibly TRBD1 (6 bases). CDR1 SNHLY and CDR2 FYNNEI come from the germline V gene. The CDR3 has 16 residues. V lost 8 bases, J lost 2 bases, and 16 bases lay in between. CDR3 region: CASRGGSSTYNSPLHF. CDR3 sequence (DNA): TGTGCCAGCCGTGGGGGCTCCTCAACCTATAATTCACCCCTCCACTTT.

V and J are TRBV11-2 and TRBJ1-4; possible D gene TRBD1, 5 bases. V was cut by 3 bases and J by 12 bases, with 14 bases left in between. The germline CDR1 and CDR2 sequences are SGHAT and FQNNGV. The CDR3 extends over 13 amino acids. The CDR3 is CASSFTQAAELFF. Here the CDR3 DNA reads TGTGCCAGCAGCTTCACACAGGCTGCGGAACTGTTTTTT.

The chain employs TRBV19 and TRBJ1-6; D is unclear. The germline V gene encodes CDR1 LNHDA and CDR2 SQIVND (reference sequence). V was trimmed by 3 bases and J by 5 bases, leaving 17 bases between them. The CDR3 spans 17 residues. Written as DNA, the CDR3 is TGTGCCAGTAGTATTATGAGCAGACTCGGGAATAATTCACCCCTCCACTTT. Its protein product is CASSIMSRLGNNSPLHF.

This rearrangement joins TRBV14 to TRBJ2-5; D not resolved. The V gene's germline CDR1 is SGHDN and CDR2 FVKESK. This CDR3 is 13 amino acids long. V was cut by 2 bases and J by 1 base, with 5 bases left in between. CDR3 bases: TGTGCCAGCAGCCAATATCTCCAAGAGACCCAGTACTTC. Its protein is CASSQYLQETQYF.

The V gene is TRBV4-2, the J gene TRBJ2-5; TRBD2 aligns across 14 bases. The CDR3 extends over 15 amino acids. Germline lookup yields CDR1 LGHNA and CDR2 YNFKEQ. Germline trimming cut 4 bases from V and 9 bases from J; bases unmatched to any gene: 7. This chain's CDR3 is CASSLGTSGSPAQYF. CDR3 bases: TGTGCCAGCAGCCTCGGGACTAGCGGGAGTCCGGCCCAGTACTTC.

This rearrangement joins TRBV9 to TRBJ2-1; TRBD1 matches 9 bases. V was pared by 3 bases and J by 4 bases, with 5 bases of the junction left unmatched. This CDR3 spans 15 amino acids. Germline lookup yields CDR1 SGDLS and CDR2 YYNGEE. The CDR3 DNA sequence: TGTGCCAGCAGCGAAACAGGGGGCACGTACAATGAGCAGTTCTTC. It is translated as CASSETGGTYNEQFF.

V gene TRBV3-1 (or the pseudogene TRBV3-2) combines with J gene TRBJ1-2; D is possibly TRBD1 (5 bases). The CDR3 is made up of 16 amino acids. Trimming stripped 4 bases from V and 6 bases from J, with 21 bases between. CDR1 LGHDT and CDR2 YNNKEL come from the germline V gene (reference sequence). The CDR3 protein is CASSLGLPRVANGYTF. For the CDR3, the DNA is TGTGCCAGCAGCCTGGGGCTCCCTAGGGTGGCGAATGGCTACACCTTC.

This sequence joins TRBV3-1 (or the pseudogene TRBV3-2) and TRBJ1-1, with a weak D call TRBD1 (6 bases). Trimming left V 2 bases short and J 1 base short, with 8 bases between. CDR1 is LGHDT and CDR2 is YNNKEL in the germline V gene (reference sequence). The CDR3 spans 14 residues. CDR3 loop: CASSQPTGNTEAFF. The CDR3 nucleotides are TGTGCCAGCAGCCAACCGACAGGGAACACTGAAGCTTTCTTT.

The V call is TRBV3-1 (or the pseudogene TRBV3-2), the J call TRBJ2-2; D gene ambiguous. Trimming pared 2 bases from V and 8 bases from J, leaving 3 bases between. The CDR3 runs 11 residues. Per the germline V gene, CDR1 is LGHDT and CDR2 is YNNKEL (reference sequence). CDR3 bases: TGTGCCAGCAGCCAACGGGGGGAGCTGTTTTTT. Translated: CASSQRGELFF.